This T cell receptor beta chain originates from a study of beta chain features in type 1 diabetes. On the study more broadly: Patients did not differ from healthy donors in age, gender or cell yield. Examination spanned 100 million to 120 million sorted cells from all samples. Study-wide results and limits: PCR might favor shorter templates, equally in patients and controls. Shorter TCRB CDR3s, moderately but significantly so, marked every one of the four CD4+ subsets in Type 1 diabetes patients.

With regard to this clone: Its antigen is currently unknown.

Over 95% purity was reached by all sorted populations. Since all of the isolated RNA was reverse transcribed, expressed TCRB transcripts were what got sequenced. The method was immunoSEQ multiplex PCR; TCRdb's version includes in-frame clones alone and lacks a portion of them. The data contain 640,000 or so clones, 11% to 15% of them singletons. In germline, CDR1 is MNHEY, CDR2 SVGAGI. V was pared by 6 bases and J by 4 bases, with 11 bases between. CDR3 size: 13 residues. The chain links TRBV6-5 to TRBJ2-3; possibly TRBD1 or TRBD2 for D (5 bases each). This receptor was identified in a man aged 18 to 29 with type 1 diabetes. The sample was naive CD4+ T cells from blood. The CDR3 sequence: CASRGPGADTQYF. The CDR3 DNA follows: TGTGCCAGCAGGGGACCGGGCGCAGATACGCAGTATTTT.